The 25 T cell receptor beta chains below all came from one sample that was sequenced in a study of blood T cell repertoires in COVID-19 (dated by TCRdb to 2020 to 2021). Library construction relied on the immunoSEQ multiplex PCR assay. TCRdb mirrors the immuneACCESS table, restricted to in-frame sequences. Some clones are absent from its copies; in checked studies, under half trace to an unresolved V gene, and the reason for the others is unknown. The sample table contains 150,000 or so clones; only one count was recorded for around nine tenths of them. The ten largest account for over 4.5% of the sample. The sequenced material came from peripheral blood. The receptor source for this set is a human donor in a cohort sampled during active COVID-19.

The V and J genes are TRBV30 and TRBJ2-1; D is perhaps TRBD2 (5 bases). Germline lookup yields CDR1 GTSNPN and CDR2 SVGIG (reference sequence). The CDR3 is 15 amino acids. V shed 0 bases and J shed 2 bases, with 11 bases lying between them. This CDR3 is CAWSVRGTTYNEQFF. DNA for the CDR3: TGTGCCTGGAGTGTACGGGGAACAACCTACAATGAGCAGTTCTTC.

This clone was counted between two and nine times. The CDR3 sequence is CAWTLGGPEAFF. The DNA for the CDR3 is TGTGCCTGGACGCTGGGAGGCCCTGAAGCTTTCTTT. The chain joins TRBV30 to TRBJ1-1; no clear D. Per the germline V gene, CDR1 is GTSNPN and CDR2 is SVGIG (reference sequence). The CDR3 runs to 12 residues. V gave up 4 bases and J gave up 6 bases, with 12 bases separating them.

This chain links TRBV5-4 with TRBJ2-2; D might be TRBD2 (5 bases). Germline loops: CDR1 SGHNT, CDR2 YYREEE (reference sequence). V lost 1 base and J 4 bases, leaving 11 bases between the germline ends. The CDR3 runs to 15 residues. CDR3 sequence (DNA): TGTGCCAGCAGCTTGAGTGGGAGCGGCACCGGGGAGCTGTTTTTT. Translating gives CASSLSGSGTGELFF. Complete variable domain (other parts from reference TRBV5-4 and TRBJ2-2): ETGVTQSPTHLIKTRGQQVTLRCSSQSGHNTVSWYQQALGQGPQFIFQYYREEENGRGNFPPRFSGLQFPNYSSELNVNALELDDSALYLCASSLSGSGTGELFFGEGSRLTVL.

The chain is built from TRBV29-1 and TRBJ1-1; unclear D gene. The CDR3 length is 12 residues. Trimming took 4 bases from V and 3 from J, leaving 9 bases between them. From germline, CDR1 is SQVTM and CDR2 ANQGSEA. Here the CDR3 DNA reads TGCAGCGTTGTTGCAAGCGACACTGAAGCTTTCTTT. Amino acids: CSVVASDTEAFF.

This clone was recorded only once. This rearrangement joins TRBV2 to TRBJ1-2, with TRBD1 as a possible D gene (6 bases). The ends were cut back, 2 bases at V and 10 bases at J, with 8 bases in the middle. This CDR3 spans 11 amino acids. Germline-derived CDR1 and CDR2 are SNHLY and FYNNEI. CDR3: CASSEYRDYTF. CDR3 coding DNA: TGTGCCAGCAGTGAATACAGGGACTACACCTTC.

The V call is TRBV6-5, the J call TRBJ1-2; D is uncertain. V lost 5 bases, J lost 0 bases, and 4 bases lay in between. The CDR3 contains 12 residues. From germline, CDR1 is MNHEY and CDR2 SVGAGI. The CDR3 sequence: CASSTANYGYTF. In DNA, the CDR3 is TGTGCCAGCAGTACAGCTAACTATGGCTACACCTTC.

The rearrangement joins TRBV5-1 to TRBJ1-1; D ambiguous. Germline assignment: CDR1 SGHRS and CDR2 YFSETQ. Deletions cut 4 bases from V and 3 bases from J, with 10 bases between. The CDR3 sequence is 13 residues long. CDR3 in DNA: TGCGCCAGCAGCCGCCCTTCGGACACTGAAGCTTTCTTT. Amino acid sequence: CASSRPSDTEAFF.

CDR3 loop: CAWSVHMPETQYF. The CDR3 bases are TGTGCCTGGAGTGTACACATGCCGGAGACCCAGTACTTC. The rearrangement uses TRBV30 and TRBJ2-5; no reliable D call. Trimming left V 0 bases short and J 5 bases short, with 10 bases between. Germline V gene lookup returns CDR1 GTSNPN and CDR2 SVGIG (reference sequence). This CDR3 spans 13 amino acids.

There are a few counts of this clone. In DNA, the CDR3 is TGTGCCAGCAGCCGGGGGCTGTTTCAAGAGACCCAGTACTTC. Translating gives CASSRGLFQETQYF. The rearrangement links TRBV6-2 or TRBV6-3 to TRBJ2-5; D tentatively fits TRBD1 or TRBD2 (6 bases each). The germline V and J ends were trimmed by 6 bases and 2 bases, with 13 bases remaining between them. The CDR3 contains 14 residues. CDR1 is MNHEY and CDR2 is SVGEGT in the germline V gene.

The CDR3: CASSLVGGVNEQFF. In DNA form, the CDR3 reads TGTGCCAGCAGCCTCGTTGGAGGTGTCAATGAGCAGTTCTTC. The chain recombines TRBV7-2 with TRBJ2-1; maybe TRBD2 (5 bases). This CDR3 is built from 14 residues. Per germline, CDR1 SGHTA and CDR2 FQGNSA. V lost 5 bases to trimming and J lost 6 bases, with 14 bases between them.

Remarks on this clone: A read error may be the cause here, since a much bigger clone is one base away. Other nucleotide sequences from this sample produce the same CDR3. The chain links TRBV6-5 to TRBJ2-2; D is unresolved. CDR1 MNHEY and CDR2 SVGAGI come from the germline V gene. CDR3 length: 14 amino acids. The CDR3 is CASRPLHNTGELFF. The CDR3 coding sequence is TGTGCCAGCCGACCACTACACAACACTGGGGAGCTGTTTTTT.

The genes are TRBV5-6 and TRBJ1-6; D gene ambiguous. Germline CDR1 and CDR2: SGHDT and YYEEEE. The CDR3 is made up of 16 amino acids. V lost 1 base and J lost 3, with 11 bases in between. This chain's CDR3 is CASSLSVQVYNSPLHF. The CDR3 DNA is TGTGCCAGCAGCTTGAGTGTGCAGGTCTATAATTCACCCCTCCACTTT.

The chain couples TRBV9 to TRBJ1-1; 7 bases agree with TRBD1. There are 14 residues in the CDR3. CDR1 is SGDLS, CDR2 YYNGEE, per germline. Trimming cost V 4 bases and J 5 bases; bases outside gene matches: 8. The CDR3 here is CASSIAGGRTEAFF. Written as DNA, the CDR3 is TGTGCCAGCAGCATTGCAGGGGGGAGAACTGAAGCTTTCTTT. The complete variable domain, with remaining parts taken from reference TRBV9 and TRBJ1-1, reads DSGVTQTPKHLITATGQRVTLRCSPRSGDLSVYWYQQSLDQGLQFLIQYYNGEERAKGNILERFSAQQFPDLHSELNLSSLELGDSALYFCASSIAGGRTEAFFGQGTRLTVV.

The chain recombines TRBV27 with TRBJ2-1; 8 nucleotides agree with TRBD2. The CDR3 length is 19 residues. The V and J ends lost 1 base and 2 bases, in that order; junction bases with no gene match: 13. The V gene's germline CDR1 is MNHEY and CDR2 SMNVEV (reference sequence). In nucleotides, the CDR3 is TGTGCCAGCAGTTTATTCTCAGGGGCCGGACTAGCCGCCTACAATGAGCAGTTCTTC. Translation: CASSLFSGAGLAAYNEQFF.

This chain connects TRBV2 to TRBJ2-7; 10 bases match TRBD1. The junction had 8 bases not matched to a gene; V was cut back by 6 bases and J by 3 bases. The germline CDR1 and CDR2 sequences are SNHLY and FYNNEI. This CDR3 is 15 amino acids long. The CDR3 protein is CASRATGGAYYEQYF. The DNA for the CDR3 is TGTGCCAGCAGGGCGACAGGGGGCGCTTACTACGAGCAGTACTTC.

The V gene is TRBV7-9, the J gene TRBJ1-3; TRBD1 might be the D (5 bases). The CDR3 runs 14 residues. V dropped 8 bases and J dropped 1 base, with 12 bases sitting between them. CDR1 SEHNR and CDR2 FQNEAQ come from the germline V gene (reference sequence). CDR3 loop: CASGPGTSGNTIYF. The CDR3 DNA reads TGTGCCAGCGGTCCCGGGACTTCTGGAAACACCATATATTTT.

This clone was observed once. The CDR3 protein is CASRYAGGQETQYF. CDR3 nucleotides: TGTGCCAGTAGATACGCGGGGGGACAAGAGACCCAGTACTTC. The chain is built from TRBV19 and TRBJ2-5; 8 bases line up with TRBD2. The trim removed 6 bases at V and 2 bases at J, leaving 5 bases unmatched. Looked up from germline, CDR1 is LNHDA and CDR2 is SQIVND (reference sequence). This CDR3 region has 14 residues.

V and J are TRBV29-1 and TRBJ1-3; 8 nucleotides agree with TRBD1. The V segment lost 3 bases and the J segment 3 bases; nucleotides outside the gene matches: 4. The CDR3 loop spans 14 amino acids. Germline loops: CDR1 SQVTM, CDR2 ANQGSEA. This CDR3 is CSVETGAGGNTIYF. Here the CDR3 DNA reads TGCAGCGTTGAGACAGGGGCCGGTGGAAACACCATATATTTT.

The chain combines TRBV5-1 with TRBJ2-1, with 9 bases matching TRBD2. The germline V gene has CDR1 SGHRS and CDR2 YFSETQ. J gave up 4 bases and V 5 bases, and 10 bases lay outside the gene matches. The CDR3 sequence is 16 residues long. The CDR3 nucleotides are TGCGCCAGCAGGGAGCCGGGACTAGCAACGTACAATGAGCAGTTCTTC. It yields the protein CASREPGLATYNEQFF. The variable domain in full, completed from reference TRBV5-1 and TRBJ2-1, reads KAGVTQTPRYLIKTRGQQVTLSCSPISGHRSVSWYQQTPGQGLQFLFEYFSETQRNKGNFPGRFSGRQFSNSRSEMNVSTLELGDSALYLCASREPGLATYNEQFFGPGTRLTVL.

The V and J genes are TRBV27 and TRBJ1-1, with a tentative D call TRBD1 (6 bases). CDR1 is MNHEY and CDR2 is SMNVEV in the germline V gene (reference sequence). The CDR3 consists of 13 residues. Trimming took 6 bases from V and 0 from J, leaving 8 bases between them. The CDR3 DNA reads TGTGCCAGCAGCCCAGGGGTGAACACTGAAGCTTTCTTT. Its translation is CASSPGVNTEAFF.

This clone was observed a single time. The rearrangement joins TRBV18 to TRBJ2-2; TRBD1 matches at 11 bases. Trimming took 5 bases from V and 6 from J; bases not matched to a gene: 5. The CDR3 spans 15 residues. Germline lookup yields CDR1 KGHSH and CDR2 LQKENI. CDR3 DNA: TGTGCCAGCTCATCTGGACAGGGGGCCGCCGGGGAGCTGTTTTTT. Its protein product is CASSSGQGAAGELFF.

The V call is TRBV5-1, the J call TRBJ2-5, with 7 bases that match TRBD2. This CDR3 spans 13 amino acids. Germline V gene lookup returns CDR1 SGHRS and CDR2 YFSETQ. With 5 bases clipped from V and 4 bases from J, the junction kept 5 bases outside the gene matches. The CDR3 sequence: CASRAGVGETQYF. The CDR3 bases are TGCGCCAGCAGGGCGGGAGTGGGAGAGACCCAGTACTTC.

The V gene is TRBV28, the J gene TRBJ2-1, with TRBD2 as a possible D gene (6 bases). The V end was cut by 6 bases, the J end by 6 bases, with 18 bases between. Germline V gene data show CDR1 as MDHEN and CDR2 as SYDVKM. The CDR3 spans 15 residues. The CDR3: CASSPATAGSNEQFF. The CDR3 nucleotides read TGTGCCAGCAGCCCCGCTACGGCGGGAAGCAATGAGCAGTTCTTC.

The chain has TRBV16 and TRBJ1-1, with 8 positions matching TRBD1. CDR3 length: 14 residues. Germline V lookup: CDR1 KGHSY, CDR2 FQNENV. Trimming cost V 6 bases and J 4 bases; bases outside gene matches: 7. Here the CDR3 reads CASSRDRRATEAFF. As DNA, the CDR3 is TGTGCCAGCAGTCGGGACAGGCGCGCCACTGAAGCTTTCTTT.

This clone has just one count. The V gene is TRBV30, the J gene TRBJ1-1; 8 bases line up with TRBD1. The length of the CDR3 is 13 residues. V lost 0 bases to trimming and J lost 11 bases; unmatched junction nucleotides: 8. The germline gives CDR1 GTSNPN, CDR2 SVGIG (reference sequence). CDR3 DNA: TGTGCCTGGAGTGTAGTTCAGGGGGCGCGGGCTTTCTTT. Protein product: CAWSVVQGARAFF.